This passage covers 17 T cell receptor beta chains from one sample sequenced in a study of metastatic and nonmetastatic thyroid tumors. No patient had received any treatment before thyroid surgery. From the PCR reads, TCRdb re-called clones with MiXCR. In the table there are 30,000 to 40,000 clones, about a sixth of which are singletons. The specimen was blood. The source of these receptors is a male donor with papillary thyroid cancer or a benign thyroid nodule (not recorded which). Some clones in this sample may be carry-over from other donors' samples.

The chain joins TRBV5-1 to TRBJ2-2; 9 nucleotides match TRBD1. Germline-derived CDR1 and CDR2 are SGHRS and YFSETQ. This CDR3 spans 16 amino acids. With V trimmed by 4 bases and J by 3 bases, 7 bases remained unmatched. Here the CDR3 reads CASSATGGEDTGELFF. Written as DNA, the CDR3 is TGCGCCAGCAGCGCTACAGGGGGCGAGGACACCGGGGAGCTGTTTTTT. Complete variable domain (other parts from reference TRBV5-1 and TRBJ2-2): KAGVTQTPRYLIKTRGQQVTLSCSPISGHRSVSWYQQTPGQGLQFLFEYFSETQRNKGNFPGRFSGRQFSNSRSEMNVSTLELGDSALYLCASSATGGEDTGELFFGEGSRLTVL.

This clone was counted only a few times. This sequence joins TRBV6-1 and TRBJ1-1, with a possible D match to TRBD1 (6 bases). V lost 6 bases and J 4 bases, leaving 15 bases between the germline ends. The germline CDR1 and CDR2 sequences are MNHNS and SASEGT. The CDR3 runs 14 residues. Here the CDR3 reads CASRLRGGGTEAFF. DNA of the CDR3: TGTGCCAGCAGGCTTCGGGGAGGGGGCACTGAAGCTTTCTTT.

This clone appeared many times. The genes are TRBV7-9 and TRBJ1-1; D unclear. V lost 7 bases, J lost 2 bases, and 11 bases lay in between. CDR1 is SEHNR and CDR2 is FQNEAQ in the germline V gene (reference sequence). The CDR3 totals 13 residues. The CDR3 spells CASTHPENTEAFF. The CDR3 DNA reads TGTGCCAGCACCCACCCAGAAAACACTGAAGCTTTCTTT.

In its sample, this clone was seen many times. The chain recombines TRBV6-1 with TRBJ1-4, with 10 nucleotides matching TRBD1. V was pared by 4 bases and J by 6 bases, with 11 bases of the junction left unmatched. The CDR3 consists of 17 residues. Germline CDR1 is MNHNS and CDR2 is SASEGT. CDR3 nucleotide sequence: TGTGCCAGCAGTGTGTTTGGGGGACAGGGGAAGGATGAAAAACTGTTTTTT. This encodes CASSVFGGQGKDEKLFF.

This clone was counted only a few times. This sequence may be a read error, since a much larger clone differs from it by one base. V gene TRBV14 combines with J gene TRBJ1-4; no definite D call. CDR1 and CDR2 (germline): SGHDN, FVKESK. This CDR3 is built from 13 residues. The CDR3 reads CVSSRAYNEKLFF. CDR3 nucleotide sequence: TGTGTCAGCAGCCGAGCCTATAATGAAAAACTGTTTTTT.

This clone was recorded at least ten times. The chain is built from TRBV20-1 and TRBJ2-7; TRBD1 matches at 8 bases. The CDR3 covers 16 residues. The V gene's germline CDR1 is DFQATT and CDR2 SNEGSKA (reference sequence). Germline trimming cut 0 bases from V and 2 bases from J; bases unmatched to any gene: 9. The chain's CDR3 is CSARDSDRDPPYEQYF. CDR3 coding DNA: TGCAGTGCTAGAGACTCGGACAGGGACCCTCCCTACGAGCAGTACTTC.

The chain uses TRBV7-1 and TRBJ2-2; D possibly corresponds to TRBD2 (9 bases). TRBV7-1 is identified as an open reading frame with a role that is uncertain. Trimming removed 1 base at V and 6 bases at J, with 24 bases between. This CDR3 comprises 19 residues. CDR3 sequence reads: CASSSGQGISGGPSGELFF. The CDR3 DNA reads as TGTGCCAGCAGCTCAGGACAGGGGATTAGCGGGGGACCATCCGGGGAGCTGTTTTTT.

The CDR3, as DNA: TGTGCCGGGGACCCCGGGGCTGGGGCCAACGTCCTGACTTTC. Protein product: CAGDPGAGANVLTF. This rearrangement joins TRBV30 to TRBJ2-6, with D perhaps assigned TRBD1 or TRBD2 (5 bases each). CDR1 is GTSNPN, CDR2 SVGIG, per germline (reference sequence). V was shortened by 8 bases and J by 2 bases, with 13 bases between the two germline ends. The CDR3 covers 14 residues.

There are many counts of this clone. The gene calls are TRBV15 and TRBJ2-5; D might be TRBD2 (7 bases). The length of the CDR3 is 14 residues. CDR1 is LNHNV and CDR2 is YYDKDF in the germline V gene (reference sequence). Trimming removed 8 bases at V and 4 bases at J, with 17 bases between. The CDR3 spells CATEDSGGVETQYF. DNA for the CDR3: TGTGCCACCGAGGACAGTGGGGGGGTAGAGACCCAGTACTTC. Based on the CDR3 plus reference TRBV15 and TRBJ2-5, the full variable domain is DAMVIQNPRYQVTQFGKPVTLSCSQTLNHNVMYWYQQKSSQAPKLLFHYYDKDFNNEADTPDNFQSRRPNTSFCFLDIRSPGLGDTAMYLCATEDSGGVETQYFGPGTRLLVL.

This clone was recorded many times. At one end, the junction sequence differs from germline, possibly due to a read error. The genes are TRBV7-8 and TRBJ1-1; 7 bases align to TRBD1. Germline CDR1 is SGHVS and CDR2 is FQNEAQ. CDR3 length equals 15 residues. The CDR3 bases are TGTGCCAGCAGCTCCTATGGACAGGTGAAAACTGAAGCTTTCTTT. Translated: CASSSYGQVKTEAFF.

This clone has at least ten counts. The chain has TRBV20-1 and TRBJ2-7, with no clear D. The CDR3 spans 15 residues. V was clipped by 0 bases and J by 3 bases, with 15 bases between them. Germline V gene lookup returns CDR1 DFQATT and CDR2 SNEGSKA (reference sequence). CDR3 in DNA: TGCAGTGCTAGAGATTCGGAAGCTAACATCTACGAGCAGTACTTC. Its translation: CSARDSEANIYEQYF.

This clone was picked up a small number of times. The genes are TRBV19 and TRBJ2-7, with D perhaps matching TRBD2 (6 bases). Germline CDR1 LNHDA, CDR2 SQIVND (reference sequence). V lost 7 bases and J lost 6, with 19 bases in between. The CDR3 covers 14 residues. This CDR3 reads CASNIRRLEGEQYF. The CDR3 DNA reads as TGTGCCAGTAATATCCGGCGGCTGGAGGGCGAGCAGTACTTC.

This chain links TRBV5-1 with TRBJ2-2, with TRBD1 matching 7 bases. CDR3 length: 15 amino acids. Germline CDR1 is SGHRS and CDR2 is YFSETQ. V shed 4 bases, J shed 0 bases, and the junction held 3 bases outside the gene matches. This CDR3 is CASSRQGPNTGELFF. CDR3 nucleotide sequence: TGCGCCAGCAGCCGACAGGGCCCGAACACCGGGGAGCTGTTTTTT.

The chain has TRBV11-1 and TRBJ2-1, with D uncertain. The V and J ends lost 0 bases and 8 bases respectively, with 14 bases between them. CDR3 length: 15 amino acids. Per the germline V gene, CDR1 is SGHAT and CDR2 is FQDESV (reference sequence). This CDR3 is CASSLALGTPDEQFF. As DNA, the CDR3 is TGTGCCAGCAGCTTAGCCCTCGGTACACCCGATGAGCAGTTCTTC.

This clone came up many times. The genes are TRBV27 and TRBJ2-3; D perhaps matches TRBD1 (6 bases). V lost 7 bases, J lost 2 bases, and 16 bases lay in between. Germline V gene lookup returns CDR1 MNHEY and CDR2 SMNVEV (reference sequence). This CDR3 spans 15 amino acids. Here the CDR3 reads CASTNRGQLTDTQYF. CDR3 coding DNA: TGTGCCAGCACTAATAGAGGACAGCTCACAGATACGCAGTATTTT.

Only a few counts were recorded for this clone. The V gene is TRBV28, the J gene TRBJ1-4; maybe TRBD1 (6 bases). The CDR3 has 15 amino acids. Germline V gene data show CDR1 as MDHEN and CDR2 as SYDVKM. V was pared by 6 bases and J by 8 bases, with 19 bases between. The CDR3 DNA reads TGTGCCAGCAGCCTAATAGGGGGGGAAGGAGAAAAACTGTTTTTT. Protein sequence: CASSLIGGEGEKLFF.

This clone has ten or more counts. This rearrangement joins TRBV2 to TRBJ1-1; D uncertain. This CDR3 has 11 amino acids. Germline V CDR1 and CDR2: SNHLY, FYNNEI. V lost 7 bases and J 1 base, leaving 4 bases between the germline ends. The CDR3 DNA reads TGTGCCAGCAAGGGGAACACTGAAGCTTTCTTT. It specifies CASKGNTEAFF.